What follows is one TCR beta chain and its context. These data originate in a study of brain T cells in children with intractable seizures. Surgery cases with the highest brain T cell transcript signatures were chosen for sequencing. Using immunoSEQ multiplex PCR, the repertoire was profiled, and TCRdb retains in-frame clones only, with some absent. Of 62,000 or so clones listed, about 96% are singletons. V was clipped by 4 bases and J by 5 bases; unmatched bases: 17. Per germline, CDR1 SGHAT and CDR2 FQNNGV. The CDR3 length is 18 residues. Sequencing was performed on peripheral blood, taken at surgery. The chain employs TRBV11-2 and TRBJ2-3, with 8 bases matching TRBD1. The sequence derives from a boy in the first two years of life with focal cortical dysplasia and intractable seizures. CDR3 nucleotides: TGTGCCAGCAGCTACACCGGCGGGACCAAGACAGGGGAAGATACGCAGTATTTT. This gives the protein CASSYTGGTKTGEDTQYF. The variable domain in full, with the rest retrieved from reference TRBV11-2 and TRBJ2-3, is EAGVAQSPRYKIIEKRQSVAFWCNPISGHATLYWYQQILGQGPKLLIQFQNNGVVDDSQLPKDRFSAERLKGVDSTLKIQPAKLEDSAVYLCASSYTGGTKTGEDTQYFGPGTRLTVL.